This paragraph reports one TCR beta chain. Authors' methods: Estimation of nucleated cell counts relied on the amplification of reference gene primers. Assay: immunoSEQ multiplex PCR; the TCRdb copy retains only in-frame clones and omits some. Clone size and V and J calls were adopted from that table, with D and trimming inferred from the DNA. The table has 310,000 or so clones, more than 75% seen once; the top ten hold 2.1%. The sample originates from a study of blood T cell repertoires in COVID-19. Study overall: Acute-phase and convalescent COVID-19 samples originated in the United States, Italy and Spain. In each case, the material was cDNA or gDNA derived from T cells, B-cell-depleted T cells, or PBMCs.

In germline, CDR1 is PRHDT, CDR2 FYEKMQ (reference sequence). The CDR3 is 13 amino acids. Deletions cut 5 bases from V and 6 bases from J, with 13 bases between. The receptor's source is a woman between 25 and 40 years old who had recovered from COVID-19. The chain couples TRBV13 to TRBJ1-1; a possible D gene is TRBD1 (6 bases). Sequenced sample: peripheral blood. In DNA form, the CDR3 reads TGTGCCAGCAGCCCGCCAGGGGTACCTGAAGCTTTCTTT. It specifies CASSPPGVPEAFF.